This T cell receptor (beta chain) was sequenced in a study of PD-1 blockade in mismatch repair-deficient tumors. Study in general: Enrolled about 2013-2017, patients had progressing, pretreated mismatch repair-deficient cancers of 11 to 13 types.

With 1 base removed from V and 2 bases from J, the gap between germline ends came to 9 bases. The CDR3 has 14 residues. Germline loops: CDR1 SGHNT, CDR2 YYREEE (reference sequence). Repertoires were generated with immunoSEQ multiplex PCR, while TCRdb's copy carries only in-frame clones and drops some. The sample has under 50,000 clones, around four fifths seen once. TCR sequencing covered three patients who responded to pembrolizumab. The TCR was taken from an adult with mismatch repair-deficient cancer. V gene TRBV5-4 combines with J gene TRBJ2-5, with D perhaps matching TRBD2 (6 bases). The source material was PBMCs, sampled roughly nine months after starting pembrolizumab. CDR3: CASSLKLAQETQYF. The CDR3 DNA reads TGTGCCAGCAGCTTGAAACTAGCTCAAGAGACCCAGTACTTC.